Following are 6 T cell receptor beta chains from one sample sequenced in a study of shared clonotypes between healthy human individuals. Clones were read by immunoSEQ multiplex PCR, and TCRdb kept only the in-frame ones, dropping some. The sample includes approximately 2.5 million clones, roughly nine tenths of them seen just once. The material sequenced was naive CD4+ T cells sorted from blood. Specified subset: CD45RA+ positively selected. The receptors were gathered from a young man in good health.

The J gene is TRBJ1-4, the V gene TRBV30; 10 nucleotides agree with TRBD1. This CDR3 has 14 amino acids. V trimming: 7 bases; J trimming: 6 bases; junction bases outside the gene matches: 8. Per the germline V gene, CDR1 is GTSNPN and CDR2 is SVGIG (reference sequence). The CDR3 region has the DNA TGTGCCTCTTACCAGGGGACAGGGGATGAAAAACTGTTTTTT. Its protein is CASYQGTGDEKLFF.

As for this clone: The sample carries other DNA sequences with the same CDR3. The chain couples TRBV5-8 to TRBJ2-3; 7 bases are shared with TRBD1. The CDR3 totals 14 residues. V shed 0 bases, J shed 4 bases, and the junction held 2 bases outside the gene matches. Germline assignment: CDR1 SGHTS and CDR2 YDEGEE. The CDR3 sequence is CASSLGQGADTQYF. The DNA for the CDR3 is TGTGCCAGCAGCTTGGGGCAGGGGGCAGATACGCAGTATTTT.

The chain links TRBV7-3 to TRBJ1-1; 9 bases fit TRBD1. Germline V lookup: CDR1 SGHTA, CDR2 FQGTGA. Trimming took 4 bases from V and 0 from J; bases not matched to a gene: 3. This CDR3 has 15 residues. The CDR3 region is CASSSQGAVNTEAFF. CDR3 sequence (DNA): TGTGCCAGCAGCTCACAGGGGGCGGTGAACACTGAAGCTTTCTTT. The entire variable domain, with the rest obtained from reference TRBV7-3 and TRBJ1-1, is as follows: GAGVSQTPSNKVTEKGKYVELRCDPISGHTALYWYRQSLGQGPEFLIYFQGTGAADDSGLPNDRFFAVRPEGSVSTLKIQRTERGDSAVYLCASSSQGAVNTEAFFGQGTRLTVV.

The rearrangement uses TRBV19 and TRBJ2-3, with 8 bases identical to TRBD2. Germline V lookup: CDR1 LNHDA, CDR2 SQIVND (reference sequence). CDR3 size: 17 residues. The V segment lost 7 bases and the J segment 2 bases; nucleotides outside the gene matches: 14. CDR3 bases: TGTGCCAGTAAGAAAGCGGGAGACCTTATTAACACAGATACGCAGTATTTT. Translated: CASKKAGDLINTDTQYF.

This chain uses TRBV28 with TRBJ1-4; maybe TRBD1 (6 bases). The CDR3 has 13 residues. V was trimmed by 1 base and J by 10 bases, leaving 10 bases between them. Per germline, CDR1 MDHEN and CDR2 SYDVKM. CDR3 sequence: CASSLFRGGKLFF. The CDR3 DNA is TGTGCCAGCAGTTTATTCAGGGGTGGAAAACTGTTTTTT.

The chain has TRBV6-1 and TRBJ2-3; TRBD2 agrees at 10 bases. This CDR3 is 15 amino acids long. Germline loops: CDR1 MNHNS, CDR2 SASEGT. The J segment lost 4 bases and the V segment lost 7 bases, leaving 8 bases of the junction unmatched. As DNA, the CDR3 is TGTGCCAGCAATCGAGCGGGAGGGCCCGCAGATACGCAGTATTTT. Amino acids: CASNRAGGPADTQYF.